This entry lists 4 T cell receptor beta chains sequenced from one sample in a study of PD-1 blockade in mismatch repair-deficient tumors. Sequenced by immunoSEQ multiplex PCR; TCRdb stores in-frame clones only, minus some. This sample has 50,000 or so clones, with 77% found just once. Sequenced here: PBMCs, sampled before pembrolizumab treatment. All receptors come from an adult with mismatch repair-deficient cancer.

The chain uses TRBV9 and TRBJ2-3, with 9 bases fitting TRBD1. V lost 0 bases to trimming and J lost 6 bases; unmatched junction nucleotides: 11. Germline V gene sequence: CDR1 SGDLS, CDR2 YYNGEE. The CDR3 totals 17 residues. The DNA for the CDR3 is TGTGCCAGCAGCGTAGGGTTAGGGACAGGGTTAGGGGATACGCAGTATTTT. Protein: CASSVGLGTGLGDTQYF. Full variable domain (rest looked up from reference TRBV9 and TRBJ2-3): DSGVTQTPKHLITATGQRVTLRCSPRSGDLSVYWYQQSLDQGLQFLIQYYNGEERAKGNILERFSAQQFPDLHSELNLSSLELGDSALYFCASSVGLGTGLGDTQYFGPGTRLTVL.

J is TRBJ2-3 and V is TRBV29-1; TRBD2 is a possible D gene (5 bases). Trimming left V 6 bases short and J 4 bases short, with 17 bases between. The CDR3 loop spans 14 amino acids. CDR1 is SQVTM and CDR2 is ANQGSEA in the germline V gene. CDR3 residues: CSVLLSRGADTQYF. CDR3 bases: TGCAGCGTCTTGTTGTCTCGGGGAGCAGATACGCAGTATTTT.

This clone has only a few counts. The chain employs TRBV4-3 and TRBJ2-7, with 9 bases that match TRBD2. Trimming took 0 bases from V and 5 from J; bases not matched to a gene: 11. This CDR3 spans 17 amino acids. The germline V gene has CDR1 LGHNA and CDR2 YSLEER. Here the CDR3 reads CASSQDFLAGLGNEQYF. DNA for the CDR3: TGCGCCAGCAGCCAAGACTTCCTAGCGGGATTGGGTAACGAGCAGTACTTC.

This chain links TRBV5-1 with TRBJ2-1, with D perhaps TRBD2 (6 bases). Germline-derived CDR1 and CDR2 are SGHRS and YFSETQ. V was trimmed by 5 bases and J by 0 bases, leaving 12 bases between them. The CDR3 totals 15 residues. CDR3 in amino acids: CASSSGTASYNEQFF. The CDR3 DNA reads TGCGCCAGCAGTTCCGGGACTGCCTCCTACAATGAGCAGTTCTTC.